This paragraph covers one T cell receptor (beta chain) sequence. These data come from a study of identical twins. TCRdb processed the 5' RACE reads anew with MiXCR; each CDR3 protein has one entry. The table has approximately 500,000 distinct CDR3 sequences, 20% to 25% seen once. This CDR3 spans 17 amino acids. Losses at the gene ends were 2 bases for V and 0 bases for J; bases not matched to a gene: 8. This sample also belongs to another study, concerning T cells expressing NK-cell markers. This second study notes: According to the study, TCR beta repertoires originated from sorted CD3+CD56+NKG2C+, CD3+CD56+NKG2C- and CD3+CD56-NKG2C+ T cells.

The specimen was CD4+ T cells sorted from blood. The sequence was obtained from a woman aged 18-29 years in good health. V is TRBV12-3 or TRBV12-4 and J is TRBJ2-7; 9 nucleotides line up with TRBD2. CDR3 in DNA: TGTGCCAGCAGTTTAAGAAAAATTAGCGGGAGCTCCTACGAGCAGTACTTC. Protein sequence: CASSLRKISGSSYEQYF.